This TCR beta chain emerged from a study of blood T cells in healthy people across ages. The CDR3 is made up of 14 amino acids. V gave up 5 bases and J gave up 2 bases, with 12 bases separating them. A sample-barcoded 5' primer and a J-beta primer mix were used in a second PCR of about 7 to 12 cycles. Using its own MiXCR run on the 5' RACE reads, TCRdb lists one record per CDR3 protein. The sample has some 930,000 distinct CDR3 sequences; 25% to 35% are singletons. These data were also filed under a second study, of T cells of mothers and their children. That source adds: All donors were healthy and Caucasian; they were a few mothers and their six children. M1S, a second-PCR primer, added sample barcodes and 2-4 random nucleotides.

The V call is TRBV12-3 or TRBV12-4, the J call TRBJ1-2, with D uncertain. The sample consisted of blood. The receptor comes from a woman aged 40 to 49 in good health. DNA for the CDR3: TGTGCCAGCAGTCGGGAGAAGGGAAACTATGGCTACACCTTC. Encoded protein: CASSREKGNYGYTF.